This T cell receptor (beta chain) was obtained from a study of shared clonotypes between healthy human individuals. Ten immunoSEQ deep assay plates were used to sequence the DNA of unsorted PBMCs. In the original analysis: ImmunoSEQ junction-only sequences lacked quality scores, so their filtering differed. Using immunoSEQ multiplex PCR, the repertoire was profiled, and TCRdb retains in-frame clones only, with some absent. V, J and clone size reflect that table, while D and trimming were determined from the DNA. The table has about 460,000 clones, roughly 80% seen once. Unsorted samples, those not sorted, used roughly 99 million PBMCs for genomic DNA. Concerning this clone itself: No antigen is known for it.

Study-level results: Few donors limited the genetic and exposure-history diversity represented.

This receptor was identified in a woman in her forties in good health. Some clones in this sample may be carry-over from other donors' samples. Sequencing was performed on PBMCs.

The CDR3 reads CASSSGLAENYEQYF. For the CDR3, the DNA is TGTGCCAGCAGCTCGGGACTAGCAGAAAATTACGAGCAGTACTTC. This sequence joins TRBV11-2 and TRBJ2-7, with 9 nucleotides matching TRBD2. The germline V gene has CDR1 SGHAT and CDR2 FQNNGV. V was clipped by 4 bases and J by 4 bases; unmatched bases: 8. This CDR3 spans 15 amino acids.